This TCR beta chain was obtained from a study of T cell repertoires in cytomegalovirus infection. Study summary: Public signatures in TCR beta pointed to CMV infection and matching HLA type. Overall study findings and caveats: It was HLA-C-restricted CMV-specific TCR beta clonotypes that dominated the response ex vivo. Cumulative frequency of public TCR beta families picked out carriers of CMV plus the relevant HLA.

This clonotype was observed a handful of times. Antigen unknown. TCRdb processed the reads anew with MiXCR; each CDR3 protein has one entry. This sample carries over 300,000 distinct CDR3 sequences, more than 8% of them seen once, and the ten largest clones take 3.5% to 4.5%. Germline loops: CDR1 SNHLY, CDR2 FYNNEI. After removal of 7 bases from V and 5 bases from J, the junction contained 12 bases not matched to a gene. The CDR3 has 15 residues. Sequenced input: PBMCs. V and J are TRBV2 and TRBJ2-7, with 9 nucleotides matching TRBD1. This receptor was obtained from a human donor in good health (CMV status not recorded). Some clones in this sample may be carry-over from other donors' samples. As DNA, the CDR3 is TGTGCCAGCAATATACCCGGGACAGGGAAGAACGAGCAGTACTTC. This codes for CASNIPGTGKNEQYF. Based on the CDR3 plus reference TRBV2 and TRBJ2-7, the full variable domain is EPEVTQTPSHQVTQMGQEVILRCVPISNHLYFYWYRQILGQKVEFLVSFYNNEISEKSEIFDDQFSVERPDGSNFTLKIRSTKLEDSAMYFCASNIPGTGKNEQYFGPGTRLTVT.